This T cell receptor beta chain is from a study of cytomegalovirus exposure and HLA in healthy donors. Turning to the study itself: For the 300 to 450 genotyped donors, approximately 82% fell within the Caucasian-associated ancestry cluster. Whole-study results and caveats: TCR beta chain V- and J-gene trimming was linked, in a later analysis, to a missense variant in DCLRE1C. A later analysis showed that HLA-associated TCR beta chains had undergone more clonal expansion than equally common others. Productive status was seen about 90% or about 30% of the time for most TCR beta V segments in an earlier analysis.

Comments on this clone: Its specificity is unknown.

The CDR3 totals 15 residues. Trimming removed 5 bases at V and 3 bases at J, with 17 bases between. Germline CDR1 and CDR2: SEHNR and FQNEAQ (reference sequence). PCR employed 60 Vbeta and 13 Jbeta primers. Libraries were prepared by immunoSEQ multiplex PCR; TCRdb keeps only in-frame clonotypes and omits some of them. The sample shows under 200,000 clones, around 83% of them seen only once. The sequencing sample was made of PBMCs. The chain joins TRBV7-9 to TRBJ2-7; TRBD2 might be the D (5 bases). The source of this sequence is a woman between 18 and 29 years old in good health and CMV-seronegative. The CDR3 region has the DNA TGTGCCAGCAGCCCCCAGTGGGCAGGAGGCTACGAGCAGTACTTC. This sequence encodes CASSPQWAGGYEQYF.